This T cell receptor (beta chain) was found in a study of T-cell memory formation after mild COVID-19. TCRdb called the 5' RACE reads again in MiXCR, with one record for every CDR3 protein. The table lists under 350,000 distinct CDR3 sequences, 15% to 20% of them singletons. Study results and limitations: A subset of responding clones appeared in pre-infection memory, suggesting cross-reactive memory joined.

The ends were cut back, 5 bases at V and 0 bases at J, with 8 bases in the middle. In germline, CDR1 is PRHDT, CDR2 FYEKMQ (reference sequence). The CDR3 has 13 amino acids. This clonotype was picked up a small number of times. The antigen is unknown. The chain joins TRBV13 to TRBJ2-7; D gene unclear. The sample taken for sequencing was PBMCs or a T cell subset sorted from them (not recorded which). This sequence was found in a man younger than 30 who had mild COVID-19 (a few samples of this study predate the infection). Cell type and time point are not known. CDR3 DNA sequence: TGTGCCAGCAGCCCTAACCCCTCCTACGAGCAGTACTTC. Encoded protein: CASSPNPSYEQYF. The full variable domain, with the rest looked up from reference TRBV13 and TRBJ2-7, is AAGVIQSPRHLIKEKRETATLKCYPIPRHDTVYWYQQGPGQDPQFLISFYEKMQSDKGSIPDRFSAQQFSDYHSELNMSSLELGDSALYFCASSPNPSYEQYFGPGTRLTVT.